A selection of T cell receptor beta chains follows, all from one sample in a study of T cells in Graves' hyperthyroidism and ophthalmopathy. Using its own MiXCR run on the multiplex PCR reads, TCRdb lists one record per CDR3 protein. The sample contains roughly 360,000 distinct CDR3 sequences, less than 15% of which appear only once. Sequenced input: blood. The receptor set was obtained from a man aged 30 to 45 with Graves' hyperthyroidism that later progressed to Graves' ophthalmopathy. Each CDR3 is given with its conserved first and last residue. The D gene is left open where the match is weak. Some rows mark clone size as missing; the rest say once, few, many or name a class of expanded clone.

TRBJ1-1 TRBV5-6 few TRBD1 CASSKTGGTEAFF TGTGCCAGCAGCAAAACAGGGGGCACTGAAGCTTTCTTT
TRBJ1-2 TRBV9 . . CAGSVGGQGGGYTF TGTGCCGGCAGCGTAGGCGGGCAGGGAGGTGGCTACACCTTC
TRBJ2-1 TRBV7-9 many TRBD2 CASSSAGGQSDEQFF TGTGCCAGCAGCTCCGCGGGGGGGCAGAGCGATGAGCAGTTCTTC
TRBJ2-1 TRBV7-3 many . CASSRMTGDEQFF TGTGCCAGCAGCCGGATGACAGGTGATGAGCAGTTCTTC
TRBJ2-1 TRBV13 few . CASSLGTSRVEQFF TGTGCCAGCAGCTTAGGGACGTCGCGTGTGGAGCAGTTCTTC
TRBJ1-5 TRBV15 . . CVTSRPRGGGNQPQHF TGTGTCACCAGCAGACCCCGCGGAGGGGGCAATCAGCCCCAGCATTTT
TRBJ1-5 TRBV6-1 . TRBD1 CASIGQGSNQPQHF TGTGCCAGCATAGGACAGGGTAGCAATCAGCCCCAGCATTTT
TRBJ1-2 TRBV5-1 . . CASSYPSGTNYGYTF TGCGCCAGCAGCTACCCTTCCGGGACCAACTATGGCTACACCTTC
TRBJ2-7 TRBV20-1 few . CSGGAPSYEQYF TGCAGTGGGGGGGCTCCCTCCTACGAGCAGTACTTC
TRBJ1-2 TRBV6-2/TRBV6-3 many . CASSYPPGLGNYGYTF TGTGCCAGCAGTTACCCTCCAGGCCTTGGAAACTATGGCTACACCTTC
TRBJ2-7 TRBV7-8 few . CASIPKARYEQYF TGTGCCAGCATTCCCAAAGCCCGCTACGAGCAGTACTTC
TRBJ1-4 TRBV4-2 . . CASSPEPYEKLFF TGTGCCAGCAGTCCAGAGCCCTATGAAAAACTGTTTTTT
TRBJ1-4 TRBV28 many TRBD1 CASSLEQQGVRREKLFF TGTGCCAGCAGTTTAGAGCAGCAGGGGGTTCGCCGAGAAAAACTGTTTTTT
TRBJ1-4 TRBV6-2/TRBV6-3 . . CASSGGRSGVNEKLFF TGTGCCAGCAGTGGAGGCAGGTCTGGGGTTAATGAAAAACTGTTTTTT
TRBJ1-2 TRBV20-1 . . CSARDRLLYGYTF TGCAGTGCTAGAGATCGCCTTCTCTATGGCTACACCTTC
TRBJ1-5 TRBV2 many . CASSDDRGGNEPQHF TGTGCCAGCAGTGACGACCGAGGAGGTAATGAGCCCCAGCATTTT
TRBJ2-2 TRBV19 few TRBD1 CASSWRQGGVNTGELFF TGTGCCAGTAGTTGGAGACAGGGCGGAGTGAACACCGGGGAGCTGTTTTTT
TRBJ2-7 TRBV25-1 few . CASRWRLREQYF TGTGCCAGCAGGTGGAGGCTACGGGAGCAGTACTTC
TRBJ1-1 TRBV3-1 many . CASSQDPQGPNTEAFF TGTGCCAGCAGCCAAGATCCCCAAGGGCCGAACACTGAAGCTTTCTTT
TRBJ2-5 TRBV11-2 few TRBD1 CATRTGMGRGTQYF TGTGCTACCCGGACAGGGATGGGAAGGGGGACCCAGTACTTC
TRBJ1-4 TRBV6-1 . . CASSETWGEKLFF TGTGCCAGCAGCGAAACTTGGGGTGAAAAACTGTTTTTT
TRBJ2-1 TRBV7-8 many TRBD2 CASSRQFGVAGSNEQFF TGTGCCAGCAGCCGACAGTTTGGAGTAGCGGGGTCTAATGAGCAGTTCTTC
TRBJ1-5 TRBV7-2 many TRBD1 CASSVTGVQPQHF TGTGCCAGCAGCGTGACAGGGGTCCAGCCCCAGCATTTT
TRBJ2-1 TRBV9 . TRBD2 CASSPWVAGTYNEQFF TGTGCCAGCAGCCCTTGGGTAGCGGGGACGTACAATGAGCAGTTCTTC